Shown below are 15 T cell receptor beta chains from a single sample sequenced in a study of Ad26.COV2.S vaccination and SARS-CoV-2 variants. As to treatment: around 19 received Ad26.COV2.S at low or high dose, single or two shots; 5 received placebo; per-sample allocation not given. The samples date from day 63 after the first vaccine or placebo injection. Only in-frame clones appear in the TCRdb table, and some are missing; sequencing was by immunoSEQ multiplex PCR. The sample yields some 340,000 clones, about 86% seen once. Sequenced here: peripheral blood, sampled in a trial of Ad26.COV2.S vaccine versus placebo. The receptors come from a person between 18 and 65 years old who received the Ad26.COV2.S COVID-19 vaccine or a placebo.

J is TRBJ2-7 and V is TRBV7-2, with D possibly called TRBD1 or TRBD2 (5 bases each). The CDR3 loop spans 16 amino acids. V was trimmed by 4 bases and J by 0 bases, leaving 16 bases between them. CDR1 is SGHTA and CDR2 is FQGNSA in the germline V gene. DNA of the CDR3: TGTGCCAGCAGCTCCCCAGGGACGACGAGCTCCTACGAGCAGTACTTC. This codes for CASSSPGTTSSYEQYF.

V and J are TRBV6-5 and TRBJ2-5; D possibly uses TRBD1 or TRBD2 (6 bases each). Trimming took 7 bases from V and 6 from J, leaving 15 bases between them. Germline-derived CDR1 and CDR2 are MNHEY and SVGAGI. The CDR3 totals 13 residues. The CDR3 is CASIMGGEKTQYF. In nucleotides, the CDR3 is TGTGCCAGCATTATGGGGGGCGAAAAGACCCAGTACTTC.

This clone has ten or more counts. The rearrangement uses TRBV14 and TRBJ2-2; D remains ambiguous. Deletions cut 2 bases from V and 4 bases from J, with 14 bases between. Germline V gene data show CDR1 as SGHDN and CDR2 as FVKESK. The CDR3 has 16 residues. CDR3 region: CASSQSNLWGTGELFF. In DNA form, the CDR3 reads TGTGCCAGCAGCCAATCGAACCTGTGGGGCACCGGGGAGCTGTTTTTT.

V gene TRBV6-1 combines with J gene TRBJ1-2; 9 nucleotides align to TRBD1. CDR3 size: 20 residues. Germline CDR1 reads MNHNS; CDR2 reads SASEGT. V was clipped by 3 bases and J by 5 bases; unmatched bases: 22. The CDR3 reads CASSDGGFGQGRGGLYGYTF. The DNA for the CDR3 is TGTGCCAGCAGTGATGGGGGGTTTGGACAGGGGAGGGGTGGCTTGTATGGCTACACCTTC.

The rearrangement uses TRBV19 and TRBJ1-1, with D unresolved. V shed 0 bases and J shed 5 bases, with 10 bases lying between them. CDR3 size: 14 residues. Germline V gene data show CDR1 as LNHDA and CDR2 as SQIVND (reference sequence). The CDR3: CASSIDLRRTEAFF. The CDR3 nucleotides are TGTGCCAGTAGTATAGATCTCCGGAGGACTGAAGCTTTCTTT.

This clone was detected only once. The chain recombines TRBV20-1 with TRBJ2-1; D unclear. V was trimmed by 3 bases and J by 4 bases, leaving 13 bases between them. This CDR3 contains 14 residues. Germline-derived CDR1 and CDR2 are DFQATT and SNEGSKA (reference sequence). This chain's CDR3 is CSASLFPIYNEQFF. In DNA form, the CDR3 reads TGCAGTGCTAGTCTCTTTCCCATATACAATGAGCAGTTCTTC.

The chain links TRBV12-3 or TRBV12-4 to TRBJ1-1, with D perhaps TRBD1 (6 bases). Trimming pared 8 bases from V and 2 bases from J, leaving 12 bases between. CDR3 length equals 13 residues. The CDR3 sequence: CASSGDTNTEAFF. In DNA, the CDR3 is TGTGCCAGCTCCGGGGACACCAACACTGAAGCTTTCTTT.

The chain has TRBV4-3 and TRBJ1-2; D gene unclear. The germline V gene encodes CDR1 LGHNA and CDR2 YSLEER. With 1 base removed from V and 4 bases from J, the gap between germline ends came to 19 bases. The CDR3 has 17 amino acids. For the CDR3, the DNA is TGCGCCAGCAGCCAAGGTCGGCAGGCTCCCAATAGCTATGGCTACACCTTC. Amino acid sequence: CASSQGRQAPNSYGYTF.

The V and J genes are TRBV4-3 and TRBJ2-2; the match to TRBD2 covers 13 bases. CDR1 and CDR2 (germline): LGHNA, YSLEER. Losses at the gene ends were 4 bases for V and 4 bases for J; bases not matched to a gene: 3. The CDR3 is 16 amino acids. The CDR3 loop is CASSRTSGGGTGELFF. CDR3 nucleotides: TGCGCCAGCAGCCGAACTAGCGGGGGGGGCACCGGGGAGCTGTTTTTT.

This rearrangement joins TRBV11-2 to TRBJ2-1; D is unresolved. This CDR3 is 14 amino acids long. V was clipped by 0 bases and J by 8 bases, with 11 bases between them. Germline V gene lookup returns CDR1 SGHAT and CDR2 FQNNGV. The chain's CDR3 is CASSLESMVDEQFF. CDR3 bases: TGTGCCAGCAGCTTAGAGTCTATGGTCGATGAGCAGTTCTTC.

The CDR3 DNA reads as TGTGCCAGTAGTACAAAAGGCGGGACAGCCTACGAGCAGTACTTC. It specifies CASSTKGGTAYEQYF. This chain uses TRBV19 with TRBJ2-7; D perhaps matches TRBD1 (7 bases). The germline V gene encodes CDR1 LNHDA and CDR2 SQIVND (reference sequence). The CDR3 contains 15 residues. V dropped 4 bases and J dropped 2 bases, with 15 bases sitting between them.

The V and J genes are TRBV24-1 and TRBJ2-2; D not certain. From germline, CDR1 is KGHDR and CDR2 SFDVKD. This CDR3 comprises 12 residues. V was pared by 9 bases and J by 6 bases, with 10 bases between. In DNA form, the CDR3 reads TGTGCCACCGGGTCCGGCGCCGGGGAGCTGTTTTTT. Translating gives CATGSGAGELFF.

The CDR3 DNA reads TGTGCCAGCAGCCCCGGGACTAGCGGGGGGGAGACCCAGTACTTC. It codes for CASSPGTSGGETQYF. V and J are TRBV9 and TRBJ2-5, with 15 bases matching TRBD2. V lost 4 bases, J lost 5 bases, and 3 bases stayed unmatched. CDR1 and CDR2 (germline): SGDLS, YYNGEE. This CDR3 is 15 amino acids long.

The chain combines TRBV7-9 with TRBJ1-1, with D unclear. The ends were cut back, 2 bases at V and 1 base at J, with 5 bases in the middle. Germline V gene lookup returns CDR1 SEHNR and CDR2 FQNEAQ (reference sequence). The CDR3 has 13 amino acids. The CDR3: CASSLSRNTEAFF. The CDR3, as DNA: TGTGCCAGCAGCTTAAGCCGGAACACTGAAGCTTTCTTT.

This clone was counted at least ten times. The chain uses TRBV29-1 and TRBJ1-1, with D perhaps matching TRBD1 (6 bases). CDR3 length: 11 residues. CDR1 and CDR2 (germline): SQVTM, ANQGSEA. V lost 5 bases and J lost 7, with 11 bases in between. The CDR3 loop reads CSVRGGVEAFF. The CDR3, as DNA: TGCAGCGTTCGAGGGGGGGTTGAAGCTTTCTTT.